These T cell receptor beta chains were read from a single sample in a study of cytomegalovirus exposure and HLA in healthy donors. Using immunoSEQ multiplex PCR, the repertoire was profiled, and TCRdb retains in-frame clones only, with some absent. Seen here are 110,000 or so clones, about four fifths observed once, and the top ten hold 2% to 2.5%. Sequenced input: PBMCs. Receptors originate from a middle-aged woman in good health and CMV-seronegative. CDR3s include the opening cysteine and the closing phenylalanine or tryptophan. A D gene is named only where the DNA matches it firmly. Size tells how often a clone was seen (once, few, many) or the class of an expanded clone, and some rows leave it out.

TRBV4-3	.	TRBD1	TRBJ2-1	TGCGCCAGCAGCCAAGGGACAGGGATCCACAATGAGCAGTTCTTC	CASSQGTGIHNEQFF
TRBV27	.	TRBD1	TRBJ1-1	TGTGCCAGCAGCACAGGGGGGGGAGGGACTGAAGCTTTCTTT	CASSTGGGGTEAFF
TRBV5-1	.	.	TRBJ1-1	TGCGCCAGCAGCTTGGGTAGCCTGAACACTGAGGCTTTCTTT	CASSLGSLNTEAFF
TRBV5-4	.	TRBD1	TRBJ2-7	TGTGCCACCTTGGACAGGGGGATATCCTACGAGCAGTACTTC	CATLDRGISYEQYF
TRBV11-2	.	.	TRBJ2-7	TGTGCCAGCACCCCTCGGCAGGGTTCCTACGAGCAGTACTTC	CASTPRQGSYEQYF
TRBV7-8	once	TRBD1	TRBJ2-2	TGTGCCAGCAGCTTAGATTTGACGGGACAGGGTTTACGGGGCACCGGGGAGCTGTTTTTT	CASSLDLTGQGLRGTGELFF
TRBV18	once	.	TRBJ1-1	TGTGCCAGCTCACCAACGGGACTCTCTCTGAACACTGAAGCTTTCTTT	CASSPTGLSLNTEAFF
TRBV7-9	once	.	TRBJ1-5	TGTGCCAGCAGCCTCGGACAGAGCAATCAGCCCCAGCATTTT	CASSLGQSNQPQHF
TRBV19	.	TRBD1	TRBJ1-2	TGTGCCAGTAGTGGACGGACAGGGGGGACGATATCGAGTGGCTACACCTTC	CASSGRTGGTISSGYTF
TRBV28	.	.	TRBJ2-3	TGTGCCAGCAGTGACCGGGGAAAACACACAGATACGCAGTATTTT	CASSDRGKHTDTQYF
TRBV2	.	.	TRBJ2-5	TGTGCCAGCTCCTCCCGAGAGACCCAGTACTTC	CASSSRETQYF
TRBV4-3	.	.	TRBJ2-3	TGCGCCAGCAGCCAAGATCCCCCTAGCAGGAGCACAGATACGCAGTATTTT	CASSQDPPSRSTDTQYF
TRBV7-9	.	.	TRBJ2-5	TGTGCCAGCAGCATAAGGGACTTCCAAGAGACCCAGTACTTC	CASSIRDFQETQYF
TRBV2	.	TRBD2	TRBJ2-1	TGTGCCAGCGGAAGGACTAGCAGTTTTGCCAATGAGCAGTTCTTC	CASGRTSSFANEQFF
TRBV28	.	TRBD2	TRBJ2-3	TGTGCCAGCAGTCTCACGGGGGGACGCACAGATACGCAGTATTTT	CASSLTGGRTDTQYF
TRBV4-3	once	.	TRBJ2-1	TGCGCCAGCAGCCAGGCTGAGGGTAGCTCCTACAGTGAGCAGTTCTTC	CASSQAEGSSYSEQFF
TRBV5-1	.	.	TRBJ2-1	TGCGCCAGCAGCTCGACGACAGGATCTTGGCGGGATGAGCAGTTCTTC	CASSSTTGSWRDEQFF
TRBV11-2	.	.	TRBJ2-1	TGTGCCAGCAGCCCGGGCCGGGGCTCCTACAATGAGCAGTTCTTC	CASSPGRGSYNEQFF
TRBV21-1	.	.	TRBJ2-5	TGTGCCAGCAGCACCCTATACAGGGAGGGACAAGAGACCCAGTACTTC	CASSTLYREGQETQYF
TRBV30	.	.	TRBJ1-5	TGTGCCTGGCAACAGGAGAATCAGCCCCAGCATTTT	CAWQQENQPQHF
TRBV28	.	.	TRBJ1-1	TGTGCCAGCAGTTCTTTATCGGGGAGGGGGGATACTGAAGCTTTCTTT	CASSSLSGRGDTEAFF
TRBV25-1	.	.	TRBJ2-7	TGTGCCAGCACAGGCCGCTACGAGCAGTACTTC	CASTGRYEQYF
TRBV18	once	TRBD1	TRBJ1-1	TGTGCCAGCTCACCAGAGACAGGGACAGCTTTCTTT	CASSPETGTAFF
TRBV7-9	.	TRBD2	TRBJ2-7	TGTTCCAGCAGCTTAGGGTTTGGACTAGCGCGTAATTACGAGCAGTACTTC	CSSSLGFGLARNYEQYF
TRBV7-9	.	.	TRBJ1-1	TGTGCCAGCAGCTCCCTTGGGGGGACTGAAGCTTTCTTT	CASSSLGGTEAFF
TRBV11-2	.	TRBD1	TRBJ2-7	TGTGCCAGCAGCTTAGTCGGACAGGGGGCCTACGAGCAGTACTTC	CASSLVGQGAYEQYF